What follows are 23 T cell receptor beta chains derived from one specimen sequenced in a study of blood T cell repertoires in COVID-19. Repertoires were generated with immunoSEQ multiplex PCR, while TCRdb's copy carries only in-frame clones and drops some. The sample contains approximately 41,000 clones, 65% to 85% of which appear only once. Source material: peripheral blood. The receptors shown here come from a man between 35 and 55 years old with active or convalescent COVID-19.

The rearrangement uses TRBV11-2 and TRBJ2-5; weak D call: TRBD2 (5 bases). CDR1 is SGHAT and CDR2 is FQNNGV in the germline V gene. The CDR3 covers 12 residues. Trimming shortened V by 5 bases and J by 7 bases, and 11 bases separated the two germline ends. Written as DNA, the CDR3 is TGTGCCAGCAGCCCCCAAGAGGGGACCCAGTACTTC. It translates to CASSPQEGTQYF.

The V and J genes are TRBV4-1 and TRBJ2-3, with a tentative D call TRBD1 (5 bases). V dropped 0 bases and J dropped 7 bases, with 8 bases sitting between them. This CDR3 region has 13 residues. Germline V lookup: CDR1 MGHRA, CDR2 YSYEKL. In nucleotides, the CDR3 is TGCGCCAGCAGCCAAGAATCAGGGTATACGCAGTATTTT. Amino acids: CASSQESGYTQYF.

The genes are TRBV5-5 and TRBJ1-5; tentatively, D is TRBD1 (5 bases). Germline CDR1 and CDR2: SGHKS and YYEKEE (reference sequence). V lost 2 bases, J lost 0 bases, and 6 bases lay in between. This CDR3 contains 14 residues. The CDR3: CASSLQDSNQPQHF. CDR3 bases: TGTGCCAGCAGCTTACAGGATAGCAATCAGCCCCAGCATTTT.

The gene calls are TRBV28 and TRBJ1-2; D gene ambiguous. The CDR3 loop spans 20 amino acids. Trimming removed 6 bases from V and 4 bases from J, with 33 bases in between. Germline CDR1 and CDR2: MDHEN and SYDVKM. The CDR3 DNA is TGTGCCAGCAGCTCCGCGGGTGTAGGGTGGAGGTCGTCTTCCCTCTATGGCTACACCTTC. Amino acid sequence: CASSSAGVGWRSSSLYGYTF.

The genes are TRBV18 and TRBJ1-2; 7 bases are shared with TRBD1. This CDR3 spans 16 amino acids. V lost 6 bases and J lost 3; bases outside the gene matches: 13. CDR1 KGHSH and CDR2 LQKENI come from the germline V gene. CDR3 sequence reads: CASSPTGGGLDYGYTF. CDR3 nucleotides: TGTGCCAGCTCCCCCACGGGAGGGGGCTTGGACTATGGCTACACCTTC.

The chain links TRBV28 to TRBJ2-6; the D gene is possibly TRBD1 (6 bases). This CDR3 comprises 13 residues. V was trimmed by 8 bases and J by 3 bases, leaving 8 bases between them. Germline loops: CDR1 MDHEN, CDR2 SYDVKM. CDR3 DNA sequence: TGTGCCAGCTTAGGGGGTGGGGCCAACGTCCTGACTTTC. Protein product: CASLGGGANVLTF. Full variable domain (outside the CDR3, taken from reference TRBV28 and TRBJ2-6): DVKVTQSSRYLVKRTGEKVFLECVQDMDHENMFWYRQDPGLGLRLIYFSYDVKMKEKGDIPEGYSVSREKKERFSLILESASTNQTSMYLCASLGGGANVLTFGAGSRLTVL.

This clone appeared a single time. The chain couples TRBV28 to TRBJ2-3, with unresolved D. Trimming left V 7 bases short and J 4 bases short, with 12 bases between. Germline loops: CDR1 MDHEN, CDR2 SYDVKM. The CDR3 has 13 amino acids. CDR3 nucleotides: TGTGCCAGCACCCCCTCTCGAGCAGATACGCAGTATTTT. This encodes CASTPSRADTQYF. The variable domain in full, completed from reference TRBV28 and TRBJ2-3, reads DVKVTQSSRYLVKRTGEKVFLECVQDMDHENMFWYRQDPGLGLRLIYFSYDVKMKEKGDIPEGYSVSREKKERFSLILESASTNQTSMYLCASTPSRADTQYFGPGTRLTVL.

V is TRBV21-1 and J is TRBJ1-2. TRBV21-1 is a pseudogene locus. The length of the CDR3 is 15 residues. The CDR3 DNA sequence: TGTGCCAGCAGCAAGGGTTCATTGTGGACTGATGGCTACACCTTC. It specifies CASSKGSLWTDGYTF.

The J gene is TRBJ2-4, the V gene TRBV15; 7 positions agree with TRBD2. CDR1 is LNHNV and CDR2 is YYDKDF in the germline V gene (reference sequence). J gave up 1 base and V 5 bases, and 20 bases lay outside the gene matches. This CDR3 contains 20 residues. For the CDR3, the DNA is TGTGCCACCAGCCCCTGGGGGAGGGAGGGCCCGTCGTTTGCCAAAAACATTCAGTACTTC. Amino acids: CATSPWGREGPSFAKNIQYF.

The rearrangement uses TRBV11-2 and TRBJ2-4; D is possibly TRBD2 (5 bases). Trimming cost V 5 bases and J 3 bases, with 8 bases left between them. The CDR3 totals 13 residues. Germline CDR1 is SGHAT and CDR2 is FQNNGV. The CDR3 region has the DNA TGTGCCAGCAGCAGCGGAGGCAAAAACATTCAGTACTTC. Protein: CASSSGGKNIQYF.

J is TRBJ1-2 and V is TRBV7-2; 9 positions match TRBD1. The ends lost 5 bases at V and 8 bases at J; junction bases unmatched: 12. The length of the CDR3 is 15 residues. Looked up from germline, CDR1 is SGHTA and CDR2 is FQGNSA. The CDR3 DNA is TGTGCCAGCAGCGGAGGGGACAGGGAAACGATAGGCTACACCTTC. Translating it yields CASSGGDRETIGYTF. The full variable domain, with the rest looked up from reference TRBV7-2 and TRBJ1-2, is GAGVSQSPSNKVTEKGKDVELRCDPISGHTALYWYRQSLGQGLEFLIYFQGNSAPDKSGLPSDRFSAERTGGSVSTLTIQRTQQEDSAVYLCASSGGDRETIGYTFGSGTRLTVV.

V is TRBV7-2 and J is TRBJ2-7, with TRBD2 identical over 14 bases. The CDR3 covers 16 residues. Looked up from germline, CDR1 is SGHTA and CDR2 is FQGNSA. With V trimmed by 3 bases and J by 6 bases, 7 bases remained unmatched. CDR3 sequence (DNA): TGTGCCAGCAGCTTCCGACTAGCGGGAGGGGGCTCCGAGCAGTACTTC. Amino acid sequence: CASSFRLAGGGSEQYF.

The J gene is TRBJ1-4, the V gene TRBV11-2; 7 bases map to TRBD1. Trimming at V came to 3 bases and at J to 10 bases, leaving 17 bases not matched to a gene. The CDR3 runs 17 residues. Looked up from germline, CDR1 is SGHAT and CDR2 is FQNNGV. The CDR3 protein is CASSLRAPGTVDGKLFF. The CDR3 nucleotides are TGTGCCAGCAGCTTGAGAGCCCCCGGGACAGTAGACGGAAAACTGTTTTTT.

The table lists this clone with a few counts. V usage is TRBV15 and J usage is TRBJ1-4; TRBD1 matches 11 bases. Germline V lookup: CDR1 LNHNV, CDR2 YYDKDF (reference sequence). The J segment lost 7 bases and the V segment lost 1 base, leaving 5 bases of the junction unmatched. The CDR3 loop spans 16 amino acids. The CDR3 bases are TGTGCCACCAGCAGAGTTTCAGGACAGGGGGCTGAAAAACTGTTTTTT. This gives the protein CATSRVSGQGAEKLFF.

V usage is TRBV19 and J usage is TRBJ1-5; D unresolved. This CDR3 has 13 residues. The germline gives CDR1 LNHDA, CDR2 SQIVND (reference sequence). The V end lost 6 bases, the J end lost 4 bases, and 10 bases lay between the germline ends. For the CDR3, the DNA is TGTGCCAGTAGCGTCTTGGCAAATCAGCCCCAGCATTTT. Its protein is CASSVLANQPQHF.

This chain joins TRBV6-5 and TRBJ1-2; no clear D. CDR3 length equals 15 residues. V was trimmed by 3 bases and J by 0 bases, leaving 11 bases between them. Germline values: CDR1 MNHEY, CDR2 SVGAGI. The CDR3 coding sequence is TGTGCCAGCAGTTATTCCAGGCCCGCTAACTATGGCTACACCTTC. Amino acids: CASSYSRPANYGYTF.

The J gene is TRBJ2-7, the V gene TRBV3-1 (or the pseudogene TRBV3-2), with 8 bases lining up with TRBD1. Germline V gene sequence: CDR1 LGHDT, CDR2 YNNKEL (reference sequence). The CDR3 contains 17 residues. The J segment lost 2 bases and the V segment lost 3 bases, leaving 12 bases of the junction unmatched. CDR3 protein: CASSQASTGDNTYEQYF. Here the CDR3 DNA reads TGTGCCAGCAGCCAGGCGTCGACAGGGGACAACACCTACGAGCAGTACTTC.

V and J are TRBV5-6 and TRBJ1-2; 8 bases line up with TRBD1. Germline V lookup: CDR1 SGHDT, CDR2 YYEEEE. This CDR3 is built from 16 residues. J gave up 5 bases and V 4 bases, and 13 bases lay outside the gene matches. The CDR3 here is CASSKRAGGEYYGYTF. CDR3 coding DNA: TGTGCCAGCAGCAAGAGAGCAGGGGGCGAGTATTATGGCTACACCTTC.

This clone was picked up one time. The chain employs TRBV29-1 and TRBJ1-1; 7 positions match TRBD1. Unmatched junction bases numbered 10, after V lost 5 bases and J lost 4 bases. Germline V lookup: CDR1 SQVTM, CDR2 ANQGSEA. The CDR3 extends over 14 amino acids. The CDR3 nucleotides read TGCAGCGTTCGCGTCGACAGGGCCAGCACTGAAGCTTTCTTT. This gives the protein CSVRVDRASTEAFF.

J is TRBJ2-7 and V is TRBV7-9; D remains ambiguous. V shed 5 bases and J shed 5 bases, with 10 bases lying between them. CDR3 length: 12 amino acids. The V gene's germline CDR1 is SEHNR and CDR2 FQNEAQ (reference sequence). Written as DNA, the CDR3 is TGTGCCAGCAGCCTAGTCCGGGACGAGCAGTACTTC. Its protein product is CASSLVRDEQYF.

The CDR3 DNA follows: TGTGCCAGCAGAGGAGGGACAGAGGACACTGAAGCTTTCTTT. This gives the protein CASRGGTEDTEAFF. This rearrangement joins TRBV7-9 to TRBJ1-1; 7 bases line up with TRBD1. Germline CDR1 and CDR2: SEHNR and FQNEAQ (reference sequence). Trimming took 6 bases from V and 3 from J; bases not matched to a gene: 7. The CDR3 totals 14 residues.

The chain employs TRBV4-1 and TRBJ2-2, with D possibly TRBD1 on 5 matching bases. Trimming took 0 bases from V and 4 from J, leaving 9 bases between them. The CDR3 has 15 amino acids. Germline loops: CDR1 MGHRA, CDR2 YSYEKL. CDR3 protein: CASSQEGPGTGELFF. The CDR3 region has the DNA TGCGCCAGCAGCCAAGAGGGGCCCGGCACCGGGGAGCTGTTTTTT.

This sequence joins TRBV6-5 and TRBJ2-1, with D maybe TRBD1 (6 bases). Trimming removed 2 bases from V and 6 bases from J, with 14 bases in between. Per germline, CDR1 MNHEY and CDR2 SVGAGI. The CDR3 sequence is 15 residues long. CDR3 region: CASSYEGTGRNEQFF. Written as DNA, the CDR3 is TGTGCCAGCAGTTACGAGGGCACAGGGCGCAATGAGCAGTTCTTC.